The rows below give T cell receptor beta chains drawn from one sample of a study of shared clonotypes between healthy human individuals. Profiling relied on immunoSEQ multiplex PCR, and the TCRdb table lists in-frame clones only, not all of them. This table holds more than 2 million clones, just under 95% found once. The sample comprised naive CD8+ T cells sorted from blood. Source of these receptors: a man between 18 and 35 years old in good health. The CDR3 runs from the conserved cysteine through the conserved F or W. D genes are given only for firm matches. Clone size is stated in some rows and not others, as once, few, many or a class when expanded.

V: TRBV7-8
size: NA
D: TRBD1
J: TRBJ2-7
DNA: TGTGCCAGCAGCTCCGGACAGGGGGACTACGAGCAGTACTTC
CDR3: CASSSGQGDYEQYF

V: TRBV2
size: once
D: NA
J: TRBJ1-1
DNA: TGTGCCAGCGACCGACAGATTGACACTGAAGCTTTCTTT
CDR3: CASDRQIDTEAFF

V: TRBV6-1
size: NA
D: NA
J: TRBJ2-4
DNA: TGTGCCAGCAGTGAGTGGAAGGACATTCAGTACTTC
CDR3: CASSEWKDIQYF

V: TRBV4-1
size: NA
D: NA
J: TRBJ1-4
DNA: TGCGCCAGCAGCCAAATAGGACTCTCTAATGAAAAACTGTTTTTT
CDR3: CASSQIGLSNEKLFF

V: TRBV7-9
size: NA
D: TRBD2
J: TRBJ2-5
DNA: TGTGCCAGCAGCTCCTTGGCGGGGGGACAAGAGACCCAGTACTTC
CDR3: CASSSLAGGQETQYF

V: TRBV28
size: NA
D: NA
J: TRBJ1-2
DNA: TGTGCCAGCAGTTTAGCGAACAGCCTCTATGGCTACACCTTC
CDR3: CASSLANSLYGYTF

V: TRBV6-5
size: NA
D: TRBD1
J: TRBJ1-1
DNA: TGTGCCAACCTTTCAACAGGGGGCAACACTGAAGCTTTCTTT
CDR3: CANLSTGGNTEAFF

V: TRBV5-5
size: once
D: NA
J: TRBJ2-4
DNA: TGTGCCAGCAGCTCGGGGTTAGCCAAAAACATTCAGTACTTC
CDR3: CASSSGLAKNIQYF

V: TRBV28
size: NA
D: TRBD1
J: TRBJ2-7
DNA: TGTGCCAGCAGTTACCCCGGGGACAGCACCTACGAGCAGTACTTC
CDR3: CASSYPGDSTYEQYF

V: TRBV9
size: NA
D: NA
J: TRBJ2-2
DNA: TGTGCCAGCAGCCCCCAGAACACCGGGGAGCTGTTTTTT
CDR3: CASSPQNTGELFF

V: TRBV2
size: NA
D: NA
J: TRBJ1-1
DNA: TGTGCCAGCAGGGCCCCAGAGGGACCTGAAGCTTTCTTT
CDR3: CASRAPEGPEAFF

V: TRBV4-3
size: NA
D: NA
J: TRBJ2-1
DNA: TGCGCCAGCAGCCAAGAAATTGTGGCGGGAAACAATGAGCAGTTCTTC
CDR3: CASSQEIVAGNNEQFF

V: TRBV10-3
size: NA
D: TRBD1
J: TRBJ2-7
DNA: TGTGCCATCAGCGGGGGGGACAGGGGCTCCTACGAGCAGTACTTC
CDR3: CAISGGDRGSYEQYF

V: TRBV30
size: NA
D: NA
J: TRBJ2-5
DNA: TGTGCCTGGGTCAAGGGAGTGGAGACCCAGTACTTC
CDR3: CAWVKGVETQYF

V: TRBV11-2
size: once
D: NA
J: TRBJ1-3
DNA: TGTGCCAGCAGCTTAGCTGGGGAAAACACCATATATTTT
CDR3: CASSLAGENTIYF

V: TRBV6-6
size: NA
D: TRBD2
J: TRBJ2-1
DNA: TGTGCCAGCACCCAGACTAGCGGGAGACCCTACAATGAGCAGTTCTTC
CDR3: CASTQTSGRPYNEQFF

V: TRBV28
size: NA
D: NA
J: TRBJ2-7
DNA: TGTGCCAGCACCGCAAGGGTCATGCTCTACGAGCAGTACTTC
CDR3: CASTARVMLYEQYF

V: TRBV6-7
size: NA
D: TRBD1
J: TRBJ2-4
DNA: TGTGCCAGCAGTGTAATCCGGGACAGGGGTCAAAACATTCAGTACTTC
CDR3: CASSVIRDRGQNIQYF

V: TRBV27
size: NA
D: NA
J: TRBJ1-4
DNA: TGTGCCAGCAGTTTGTCTGGTGAAAAACTGTTTTTT
CDR3: CASSLSGEKLFF

V: TRBV4-1
size: NA
D: NA
J: TRBJ1-1
DNA: TGCGCCAGCAGCCACGGGGCGCTTATGGTTGCGAACACTGAAGCTTTCTTT
CDR3: CASSHGALMVANTEAFF